This T cell receptor (beta chain) is from a study of blood T cells in healthy people across ages (dated by TCRdb to 2013 to 2016). For the wider study: Template switching captured roughly one uniquely barcoded TCR beta cDNA molecule per two T cells in model experiments. Using deep sequencing normalized with unique cDNA molecular identifiers, the study measured how TCR beta repertoire diversity changes with age. Donors were grouped into four age groups: young (average roughly 17 years), middle-aged (roughly 37), aged (about 60) and long-lived (82). To avoid experimental bias, donors of different ages were randomly spread across the sequencing lanes. The study analyzed two additional independent replicas of 1 million unique cDNA reads from the same blood draw for two donors, one aged 18 to 30 and one aged 80 or older. Paper-wide results and their limitations: Estimates of total diversity based on one million sequenced T cells were regarded as lower bounds and as underestimates. A strong correlation was found between observed TCR beta diversity and the percentage of naive T cells measured by flow cytometry. Because profiling used bulk unsorted PBMCs, naive and antigen-experienced compartments could not be compared conclusively. Because the CMV infection status of the donors was unknown, age-related changes in expanded clonotypes may potentially have been confounded. As age increased, observed TCR beta diversity per million T cells dropped in a roughly linear way, and a significant reduction was already evident by age roughly 40. Compared with the aged group, the long-lived group had more naive CD4+ T cells, fewer expanded clones and increased TCR diversity, suggesting age selection.

To prepare the library, 5' RACE was applied. Sequencing was performed on an Illumina HiSeq 2500. A second 7 to 11 cycle PCR used a sample-barcoded 5' primer and a J-beta primer mix. A unique molecular identifier was introduced onto each TCR beta cDNA molecule by a template-switch 5' adaptor carrying 12 random nucleotides. Each sample yielded at least 2.5 million CDR3-containing paired-end reads. First-strand cDNA was synthesized from all RNA with the Mint cDNA synthesis kit, primed by a TRBC-specific oligonucleotide. Following uracil-DNA glycosylase treatment, a first 18-cycle PCR with universal primers M1SS and BC2_uni_R was performed on all cDNA. The paper's processing steps were these. Each sample was normalized by randomly selecting 1 million high-quality reads, each carrying a distinct molecular identifier. Reads sharing molecular identifiers were discarded rather than binned into consensus sequences. MiTCR, run with a Q25 quality threshold and the strictest error-elimination algorithm, handled CDR3 identification, clonotype clustering and error correction. A nonparametric unseen species model with Euler transformation was used to estimate a lower bound on total TCR beta diversity. Through fastp at Q25 and MiXCR, TCRdb rebuilt clones from the public reads, retaining in-frame beta chains. Duplicate CDR3 protein sequences are folded into a single record with the most common DNA and genes. TCRdb, not the authors, supplied the V and J calls. Within this sample are more than 550,000 distinct CDR3 sequences, with 22% of them counted one time only. Under 25% of the sample is taken by the ten largest.

The donors were roughly 40 Caucasian individuals from Russia, aged about 6 to 100 years, who were systemically healthy. Around 9.7 milliliters of peripheral blood were collected from each donor into EDTA-treated Vacutainer tubes. Ficoll-Paque density-gradient centrifugation was used to isolate PBMCs, with at least 7 million per sample. Total RNA was extracted from PBMCs with Trizol reagent, with at least 6 micrograms obtained per sample. Naive CD45RAhigh/CD27high T cell percentages were measured by flow cytometry on a PBMC aliquot from every donor. This clonotype was found a few times. The target of this receptor is not known. Base quality data are lacking; no much larger clone is found one base away. The sequence derives from a man aged 65 to 85 in good health. Input material: blood.

The CDR3 protein is CSVSTGGRETQYF. The nucleotide sequence reads as follows: TGCAGCGTTTCGACAGGGGGCAGAGAGACCCAGTACTTC. The V gene is TRBV29-1 and the J gene is TRBJ2-5, and TRBD1 aligns with 10 junction nucleotides. CDR1 is given as SQVTM and CDR2 as ANQGSEA, both from the germline V gene. Trimming leaves V shorter by 5 bases and J shorter by 4 bases, with the junction holding 4 bases beyond the gene matches. The CDR3, cysteine through phenylalanine, is 13 amino acids long. Kept here is only the CDR3 DNA, which spans 39 bases and is read in frame from base 1.